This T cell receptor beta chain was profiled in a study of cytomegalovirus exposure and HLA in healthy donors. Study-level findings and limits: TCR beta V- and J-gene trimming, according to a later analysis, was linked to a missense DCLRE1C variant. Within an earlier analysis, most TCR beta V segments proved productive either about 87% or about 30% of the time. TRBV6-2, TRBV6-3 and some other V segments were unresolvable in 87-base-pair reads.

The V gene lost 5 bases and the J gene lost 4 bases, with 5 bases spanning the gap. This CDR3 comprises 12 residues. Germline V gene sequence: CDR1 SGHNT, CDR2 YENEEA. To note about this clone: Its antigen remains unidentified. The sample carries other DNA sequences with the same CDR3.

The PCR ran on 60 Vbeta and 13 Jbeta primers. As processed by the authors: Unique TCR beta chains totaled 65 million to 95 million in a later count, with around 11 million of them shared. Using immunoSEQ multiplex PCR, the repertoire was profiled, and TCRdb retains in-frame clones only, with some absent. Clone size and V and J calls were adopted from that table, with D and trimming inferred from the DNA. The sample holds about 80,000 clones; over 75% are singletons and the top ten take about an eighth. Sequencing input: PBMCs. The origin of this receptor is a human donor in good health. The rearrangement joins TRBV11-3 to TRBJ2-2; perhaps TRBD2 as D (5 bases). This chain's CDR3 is CASSGGTGELFF. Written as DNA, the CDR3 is TGTGCCAGCAGCGGAGGCACCGGGGAGCTGTTTTTT. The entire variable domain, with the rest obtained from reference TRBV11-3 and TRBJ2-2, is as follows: EAGVVQSPRYKIIEKKQPVAFWCNPISGHNTLYWYLQNLGQGPELLIRYENEEAVDDSQLPKDRFSAERLKGVDSTLKIQPAELGDSAVYLCASSGGTGELFFGEGSRLTVL.